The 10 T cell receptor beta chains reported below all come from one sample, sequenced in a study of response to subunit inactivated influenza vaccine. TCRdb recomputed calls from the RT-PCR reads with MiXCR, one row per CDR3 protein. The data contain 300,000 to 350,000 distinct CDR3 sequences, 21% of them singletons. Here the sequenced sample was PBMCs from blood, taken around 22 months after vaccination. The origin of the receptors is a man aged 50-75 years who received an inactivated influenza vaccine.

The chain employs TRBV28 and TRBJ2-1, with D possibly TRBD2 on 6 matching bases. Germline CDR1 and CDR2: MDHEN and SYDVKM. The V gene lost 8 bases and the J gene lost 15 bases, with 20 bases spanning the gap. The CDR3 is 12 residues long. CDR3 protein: CASGRQIKIVFF. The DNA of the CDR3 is TGTGCCAGCGGGAGGCAGATCAAGATAGTGTTCTTC.

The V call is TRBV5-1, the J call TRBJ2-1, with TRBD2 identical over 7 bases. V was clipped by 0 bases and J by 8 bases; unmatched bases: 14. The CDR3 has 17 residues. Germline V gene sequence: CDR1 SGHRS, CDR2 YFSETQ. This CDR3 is CASSLARWEGRMDEQFF. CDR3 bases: TGCGCCAGCAGCTTGGCCAGATGGGAGGGCCGGATGGATGAGCAGTTCTTC.

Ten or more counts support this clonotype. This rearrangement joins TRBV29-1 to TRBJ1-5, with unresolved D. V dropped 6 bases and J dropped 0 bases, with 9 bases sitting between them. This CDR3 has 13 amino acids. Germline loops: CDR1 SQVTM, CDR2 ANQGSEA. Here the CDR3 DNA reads TGCAGCGTAGCTCGGGGTAGCAATCAGCCCCAGCATTTT. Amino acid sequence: CSVARGSNQPQHF.

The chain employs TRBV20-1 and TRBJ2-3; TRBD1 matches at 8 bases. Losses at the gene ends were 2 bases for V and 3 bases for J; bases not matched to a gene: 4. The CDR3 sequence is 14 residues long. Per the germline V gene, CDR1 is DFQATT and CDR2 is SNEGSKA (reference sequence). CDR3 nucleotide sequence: TGCAGTGCTAGACCGGACAGGGAAACAGATACGCAGTATTTT. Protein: CSARPDRETDTQYF.

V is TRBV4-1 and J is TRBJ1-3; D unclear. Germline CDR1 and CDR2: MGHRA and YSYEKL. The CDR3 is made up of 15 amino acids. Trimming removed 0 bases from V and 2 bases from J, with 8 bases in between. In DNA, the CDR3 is TGCGCCAGCAGCCAAGAAATATTAACTGGAAACACCATATATTTT. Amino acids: CASSQEILTGNTIYF.

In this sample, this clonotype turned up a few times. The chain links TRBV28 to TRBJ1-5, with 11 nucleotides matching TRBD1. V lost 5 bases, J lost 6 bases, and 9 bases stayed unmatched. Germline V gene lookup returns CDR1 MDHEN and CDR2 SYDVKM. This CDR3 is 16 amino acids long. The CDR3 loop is CASSPRGQGVVQPQHF. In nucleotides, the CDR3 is TGTGCCAGCAGTCCGCGGGGACAGGGGGTAGTTCAGCCCCAGCATTTT.

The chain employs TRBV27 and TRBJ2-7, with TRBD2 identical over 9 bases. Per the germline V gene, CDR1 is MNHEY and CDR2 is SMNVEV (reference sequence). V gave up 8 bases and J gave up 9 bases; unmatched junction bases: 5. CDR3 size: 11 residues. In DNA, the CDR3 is TGTGCCAGCCTGGCGGGAGGGAGGCAGTACTTC. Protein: CASLAGGRQYF.

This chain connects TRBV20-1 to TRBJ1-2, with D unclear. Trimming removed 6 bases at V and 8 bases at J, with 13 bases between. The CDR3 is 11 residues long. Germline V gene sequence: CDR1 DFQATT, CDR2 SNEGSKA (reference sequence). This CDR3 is CSAPNPRGYTF. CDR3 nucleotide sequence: TGCAGTGCCCCTAATCCTAGGGGCTACACCTTC.

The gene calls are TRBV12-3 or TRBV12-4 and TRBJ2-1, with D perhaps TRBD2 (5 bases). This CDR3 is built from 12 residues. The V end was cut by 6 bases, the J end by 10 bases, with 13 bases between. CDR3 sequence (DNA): TGTGCCAGCAGCGACTTATGGGAGGAGCAGTTCTTC. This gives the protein CASSDLWEEQFF.

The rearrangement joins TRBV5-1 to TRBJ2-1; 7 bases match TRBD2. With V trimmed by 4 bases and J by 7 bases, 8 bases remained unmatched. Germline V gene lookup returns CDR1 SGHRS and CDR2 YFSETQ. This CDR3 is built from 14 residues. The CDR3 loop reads CASSPMLGGNEQFF. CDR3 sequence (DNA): TGCGCCAGCAGCCCCATGTTGGGGGGGAATGAGCAGTTCTTC.